The rows below give T cell receptor beta chains drawn from one sample of a study of human T cells and chemical hapten exposure. In TCRdb, the RACE reads were re-called with MiXCR into one record per CDR3 protein. Of approximately 320,000 distinct CDR3 sequences in the sample, approximately 5% were seen once. The source material was whole blood, sampled in connection with sensitization to the hapten diphenylcyclopropenone (DPC). The receptors were gathered from a woman under 30 with alopecia areata. Some clones in this sample may be carry-over from other donors' samples. Both conserved end residues are part of each CDR3. The D gene is left open where the match is weak. The size field is filled for only some rows; it gives once, few, many or a size class.

>many|TRBJ1-4|.|TRBV7-4
TGTGCCAGCAGCTTAGCGGGTCCACCCTCCGTCAATGAAAAACTGTTTTTT
CASSLAGPPSVNEKLFF
>.|TRBJ2-7|.|TRBV6-6
TGTGCCACCACAGAACCTGAAGCTTACGAGCAGTACTTC
CATTEPEAYEQYF
>few|TRBJ1-6|.|TRBV6-5
TGTGCCAGCAGTTACTCCCGCTCACCGGGCAGGGATTCACCCCTCCACTTT
CASSYSRSPGRDSPLHF
>few|TRBJ1-2|TRBD1|TRBV12-3/TRBV12-4
TGTGCCAGCAGTTTATTCCTTACAGGGGGCGATTTTGGCTACACCTTC
CASSLFLTGGDFGYTF
>few|TRBJ2-3|.|TRBV7-8
TGTGCCAGCAGCTTAGGGGACCGGGATTTTCGGTATTTT
CASSLGDRDFRYF
>few|TRBJ1-1|.|TRBV28
TGTGCCAGCAGTTTTGGGCAGGTCGGATACACTGAAGCTTTCTTT
CASSFGQVGYTEAFF
>many|TRBJ1-1|TRBD1|TRBV3-1
TGTGCCAGCAGCCTACAGGGGTTGGCTGAAGCTTTCTTT
CASSLQGLAEAFF
>.|TRBJ1-6|.|TRBV2
TGTGCCAGCAGTGTGTTACGAAATAATTCACCCCTCCACTTT
CASSVLRNNSPLHF
>many|TRBJ1-2|.|TRBV12-3/TRBV12-4
TGTGCCAGCAGGCGTCGGGGGGACTATGGCTACACCTTC
CASRRRGDYGYTF
>.|TRBJ2-6|.|TRBV12-3/TRBV12-4
TGTGCCAGCACCCCCGTTGGGGCCAACGTCCTGACTTTC
CASTPVGANVLTF
>many|TRBJ2-2|.|TRBV29-1
TGCAGCGTGGGACCTCAAGTCACCGGGGAGCTGTTTTTT
CSVGPQVTGELFF
>many|TRBJ1-4|.|TRBV4-3
TGCGCCAGCAGCCAAGATCTTGGGGGCCGGGAAAAACTGTTTTTT
CASSQDLGGREKLFF
>.|TRBJ1-1|TRBD1|TRBV27
TGTGCCAGCAGTTTCCGCGGGACAGGGGTTAGAGCTTTCTTT
CASSFRGTGVRAFF
>many|TRBJ2-7|.|TRBV28
TGTGCCAGCAGTACGGACAACTACGAGCAGTACTTC
CASSTDNYEQYF
>.|TRBJ2-3|TRBD2|TRBV10-3
TGTGCCATCAGTGAGCCGTCCACTAGCGGGGGGTCAGATACGCAGTATTTT
CAISEPSTSGGSDTQYF
>few|TRBJ1-2|TRBD1|TRBV3-1
TGTGCCGACTACGGATGGGACAGGCCCGACTATGGCTACACCTTC
CADYGWDRPDYGYTF
>.|TRBJ2-1|.|TRBV4-3
TGCGCCAGCAGCCAGTATGGGGGCAATGAGCAGTTCTTC
CASSQYGGNEQFF
>.|TRBJ2-2|TRBD2|TRBV7-2
TGTGCCAGCAGCTCAGCCGGGAGGCGGAACACCGGGGAGTTGTTTTTT
CASSSAGRRNTGELFF
>.|TRBJ2-5|.|TRBV18
TGTGCCAGCTCACCACGTACCGGGGGACAAGAGACCCAGTACTTC
CASSPRTGGQETQYF
>.|TRBJ2-1|TRBD2|TRBV4-2
TGTGCCGGCAGCCAAGCCGGGACTAGCTATCATGAGCAGTTCTTC
CAGSQAGTSYHEQFF
>.|TRBJ2-3|.|TRBV18
TGTGCCAGCTCACCAGATCGAGGAGCGGATACGCAGTATTTT
CASSPDRGADTQYF
>many|TRBJ2-3|.|TRBV29-1
TGCAGCGTCCGGGGGGCTGGCACAGATACGCAGTATTTT
CSVRGAGTDTQYF
>.|TRBJ2-3|.|TRBV3-1
TGTGCCAGCAGCCAACTCGCCACGCAGACGCAGTATTTT
CASSQLATQTQYF
>few|TRBJ2-2|.|TRBV4-2
TGTGCCAGCAGCAACAACCAGGGGCGAGGGACCGGGGAGCTGTTTTTT
CASSNNQGRGTGELFF
>few|TRBJ2-3|.|TRBV6-2/TRBV6-3
TGTGCCAGCACTTTAGGGTGGGGGAGCACAGATACGCAGTATTTT
CASTLGWGSTDTQYF
>.|TRBJ2-7|.|TRBV12-3/TRBV12-4
TGTGCCAGCAGTTTAGAGGGGACGAGCGCGAAGTACTTC
CASSLEGTSAKYF
>.|TRBJ1-4|.|TRBV5-6
TGTGCCAGCAGCTTGTGGTCACAGGGAGGGCAGAGGGAAAAACTGTTTTTT
CASSLWSQGGQREKLFF
>.|TRBJ2-3|TRBD2|TRBV10-3
TGTGCCATCAGTGAAGGCATGACTAGCGGGGGCCAAGAAGATACGCAGTATTTT
CAISEGMTSGGQEDTQYF
>few|TRBJ1-1|.|TRBV18
TGTGCCAGCTCACCTAATGGGGGGAGCACTGAAGCTTTCTTT
CASSPNGGSTEAFF
>.|TRBJ2-5|.|TRBV6-5
TGTGCCAGCAGTTACTCGAGGCCCTTCCCGGTAGAGACCCAGTACTTC
CASSYSRPFPVETQYF
>few|TRBJ2-1|.|TRBV12-3/TRBV12-4
TGTGCCAGCAGACACCGGGACTCGCCCTACAATGAGCAGTTCTTC
CASRHRDSPYNEQFF
>few|TRBJ1-5|.|TRBV6-5
TGTGCCAGCAGTTTCCTACCCACAGGGATCGAAGGTAGGAATCAGCCCCAGCATTTT
CASSFLPTGIEGRNQPQHF
>.|TRBJ2-1|TRBD2|TRBV20-1
TGCAGTGCAAAGTTCACCGGGACTAGTCGGACCAATGAGCAGTTCTTC
CSAKFTGTSRTNEQFF
>many|TRBJ1-6|TRBD1|TRBV27
TGTGCCTCCAAGGGGACAGGGGTTTCACCCCTCCACTTT
CASKGTGVSPLHF
>.|TRBJ1-5|.|TRBV10-2
TGCGCCAGCAGTGACACTCAGGGAAACATGCAGCCCCAGCATTTT
CASSDTQGNMQPQHF
>many|TRBJ2-1|TRBD2|TRBV5-6
TGTGCCAGCAGCACACTAGCGGGGGCTTCCTACAATGAGCAGTTCTTC
CASSTLAGASYNEQFF
>many|TRBJ1-5|.|TRBV6-5
TGTGCCAGCAGTTACCTCCCGGTTGCCGTGGGCAATCAGCCCCAGCATTTT
CASSYLPVAVGNQPQHF
>few|TRBJ2-7|.|TRBV4-2
TGTGCCAGCAGCCAAGTATCCGGCAGGGGCCTCTACGAGCAGTACTTC
CASSQVSGRGLYEQYF
>few|TRBJ1-1|.|TRBV7-2
TGTGCCAGCAGCTTATATGGTTTCGGGGACACTGAAGCTTTCTTT
CASSLYGFGDTEAFF
>.|TRBJ2-2|.|TRBV6-2/TRBV6-3
TGTGCCAGCAATCCCCTAGAGCGGGACACCGGGGAGCTGTTTTTT
CASNPLERDTGELFF
>few|TRBJ2-3|.|TRBV5-1
TGCGCCAGCAGCTTGGACTTGAATGATCCCACAGATACGCAGTATTTT
CASSLDLNDPTDTQYF
>.|TRBJ2-7|TRBD2|TRBV7-2
TGTGCCAGCAGCCGAGCACGGGGCGGGGGGCCCTACGAGCAGTACTTC
CASSRARGGGPYEQYF
>many|TRBJ1-5|.|TRBV15
TGTGCCACCAGCAGAGATCTGTCGGGGTATAATCAGCCCCAGCATTTT
CATSRDLSGYNQPQHF
>.|TRBJ1-2|.|TRBV5-4
TGTGCCAGCAGCTTGGGACCGGCAGATACCGGCTACACCTTC
CASSLGPADTGYTF
>.|TRBJ2-5|TRBD2|TRBV5-1
TGCGCCAGCAGCTTGAGTAGCGGGGGCCAAGAGACCCAGTACTTC
CASSLSSGGQETQYF
>few|TRBJ2-5|.|TRBV6-6
TGTGCCAGCAGTTCCACCAGATCTCAAGAGACCCAGTACTTC
CASSSTRSQETQYF
>many|TRBJ2-2|.|TRBV20-1
TGCAGTGCTAGTTACCCCGCGACCGGGGAGCTGTTTTTT
CSASYPATGELFF
>many|TRBJ2-1|TRBD1|TRBV12-3/TRBV12-4
TGTGCCAGCTTCTCCGGGACAGATTACAATGAGCAGTTCTTC
CASFSGTDYNEQFF
>many|TRBJ1-1|.|TRBV5-1
TGCGCCAGCAGCTTAGTCCAGGTTAACACTGAAGCTTTCTTT
CASSLVQVNTEAFF
>.|TRBJ2-3|TRBD2|TRBV7-2
TGTGCCAGCAGCTTAGGGGGGAAGCGGGGTATAGATACGCAGTATTTT
CASSLGGKRGIDTQYF